What follows is one T cell receptor beta chain and its context. The sample is drawn from a study of blood T cell repertoires in COVID-19. Study as a whole: Collection of acute and convalescent COVID-19 samples took place in the United States, Italy and Spain.

TCRdb keeps only in-frame clones here, not all; method: immunoSEQ multiplex PCR. The data show around 74,000 clones, 70% to 90% seen once. This TCR was sampled from a man between 45 and 60 years old with active COVID-19. The sample taken for sequencing was peripheral blood.

CDR3 DNA sequence: TGTGCCAGCAGCTACCACGTGGGGGCTATGACCGGGGAGCTGTTTTTT. Its translation is CASSYHVGAMTGELFF. The V call is TRBV11-3, the J call TRBJ2-2; a possible D gene is TRBD1 (6 bases). V lost 4 bases and J lost 5, with 17 bases in between. The CDR3 totals 16 residues. The germline V gene encodes CDR1 SGHNT and CDR2 YENEEA.